The next 15 T cell receptor beta chains were all read from a single sample in a study of patients and donors after allogeneic stem cell transplantation. TCRdb re-analysed the RT-PCR reads in MiXCR, keeping a single row per CDR3 protein. The sample shows 150,000 to 250,000 distinct CDR3 sequences, less than 45% of them seen only once. Sample: blood, either unsorted or a sorted T cell fraction (not recorded which). Source of these receptors: a human donor who was either an allogeneic HSCT recipient or a stem cell or donor lymphocyte infusion donor (not recorded which). It is not recorded whose cells these are; they may come from a transplant donor.

The chain uses TRBV27 and TRBJ1-1; 7 positions match TRBD1. The CDR3 contains 15 residues. Germline V CDR1 and CDR2: MNHEY, SMNVEV (reference sequence). Losses at the gene ends were 2 bases for V and 4 bases for J; bases not matched to a gene: 7. The CDR3, as DNA: TGTGCCAGCAGTTTACAGACAGGGCTATCCACTGAAGCTTTCTTT. It translates to CASSLQTGLSTEAFF.

Only one count was recorded for this clonotype. The J gene is TRBJ2-5, the V gene TRBV25-1; 8 nucleotides align to TRBD1. Trimming removed 7 bases from V and 6 bases from J; junction bases left unmatched: 10. CDR3 length equals 14 residues. Germline V gene sequence: CDR1 MGHDK, CDR2 SYGVNS. The CDR3 here is CASTATGGMQTQYF. The CDR3 bases are TGTGCCAGCACCGCCACAGGGGGGATGCAGACCCAGTACTTC.

This clonotype was recorded a few times. The chain uses TRBV4-3 and TRBJ1-2; D uncertain. CDR3 length: 14 amino acids. Germline assignment: CDR1 LGHNA and CDR2 YSLEER. V was clipped by 0 bases and J by 5 bases, with 10 bases between them. This CDR3 reads CASSQETRDYGYTF. CDR3 nucleotide sequence: TGCGCCAGCAGCCAAGAGACCAGAGATTATGGCTACACCTTC.

The chain has TRBV18 and TRBJ2-7, with 7 bases aligning to TRBD2. V lost 0 bases, J lost 0 bases, and 8 bases stayed unmatched. The CDR3 has 17 amino acids. From germline, CDR1 is KGHSH and CDR2 LQKENI. Written as DNA, the CDR3 is TGTGCCAGCTCACCACCTGGGAGGGGACCTTTCTCCTACGAGCAGTACTTC. Translating it yields CASSPPGRGPFSYEQYF.

This clonotype came up a few times. The rearrangement joins TRBV12-3 or TRBV12-4 to TRBJ2-2, with 9 bases matching TRBD2. The CDR3 is 17 amino acids. V shed 2 bases and J 4 bases; nucleotides not matched to a gene: 8. In DNA, the CDR3 is TGTGCCAGCAGTTTAAATCTAGCGGGGACTCCCACCGGGGAGCTGTTTTTT. Translating it yields CASSLNLAGTPTGELFF.

This clonotype has only a few counts. This sequence joins TRBV5-6 and TRBJ1-1; a weak D match, TRBD1 (5 bases). Per germline, CDR1 SGHDT and CDR2 YYEEEE. With 3 bases removed from V and 6 bases from J, the gap between germline ends came to 9 bases. This CDR3 contains 12 residues. The CDR3 bases are TGTGCCAGCAGCTGGGGGACGGCTGAAGCTTTCTTT. It is translated as CASSWGTAEAFF.

The chain is built from TRBV12-3 or TRBV12-4 and TRBJ2-3; unclear D gene. The CDR3 loop spans 12 amino acids. V lost 10 bases and J lost 2, with 10 bases in between. This CDR3 is CATLGSTDTQYF. The CDR3 coding sequence is TGTGCCACCCTAGGGTCCACAGATACGCAGTATTTT.

As for this clonotype: The limits of the CDR3 on the DNA are not certain, so only TCRdb's listed CDR3 is given. The V and J genes are TRBV28 and TRBJ2-3; the table's D call of TRBD2 was not tested on the DNA. Germline V lookup: CDR1 MDHEN, CDR2 SYDVKM. The CDR3 sequence runs 12 residues, both termini included. The chain's CDR3 is CASSSGVGGGTF.

The CDR3 sequence: CASSGREEKLFF. CDR3 sequence (DNA): TGTGCCAGCAGCGGGCGCGAGGAAAAACTGTTTTTT. This chain connects TRBV9 to TRBJ1-4, with unresolved D. CDR1 is SGDLS, CDR2 YYNGEE, per germline. The ends were cut back, 3 bases at V and 8 bases at J, with 8 bases in the middle. The CDR3 is 12 amino acids.

This clonotype was seen a handful of times. The V call is TRBV20-1, the J call TRBJ1-1; 9 nucleotides align to TRBD1. CDR1 and CDR2 from the germline V gene are DFQATT and SNEGSKA (reference sequence). The CDR3 has 14 residues. Trimming at V came to 5 bases and at J to 3 bases, leaving 7 bases not matched to a gene. CDR3 residues: CSAPWTGVDTEAFF. CDR3 in DNA: TGCAGTGCTCCTTGGACAGGGGTGGACACTGAAGCTTTCTTT.

The chain couples TRBV28 to TRBJ1-5; D might be TRBD1 (5 bases). V dropped 2 bases and J dropped 4 bases, with 9 bases sitting between them. Per the germline V gene, CDR1 is MDHEN and CDR2 is SYDVKM. This CDR3 comprises 14 residues. The CDR3 DNA follows: TGTGCCAGCAGTTTAATTGGGGGGAATCAGCCCCAGCATTTT. It is translated as CASSLIGGNQPQHF.

This clonotype was observed a few times. This chain uses TRBV4-2 with TRBJ1-1; tentatively, D is TRBD1 (6 bases). The V and J ends lost 0 bases and 4 bases respectively, with 18 bases between them. The CDR3 totals 17 residues. Germline CDR1 LGHNA, CDR2 YNFKEQ. CDR3 amino acids: CASSQERGGAIRTEAFF. The CDR3 DNA reads TGTGCCAGCAGCCAAGAAAGGGGGGGCGCAATTCGCACTGAAGCTTTCTTT.

The V and J genes are TRBV5-1 and TRBJ2-3, with TRBD1 matching over 7 bases. CDR3 size: 13 residues. V shed 6 bases, J shed 2 bases, and the junction held 3 bases outside the gene matches. The germline V gene encodes CDR1 SGHRS and CDR2 YFSETQ. CDR3 DNA sequence: TGCGCCAGCAACACAGGGGCCACAGATACGCAGTATTTT. Protein sequence: CASNTGATDTQYF.

The chain combines TRBV5-1 with TRBJ2-1; 9 nucleotides agree with TRBD1. With 0 bases clipped from V and 5 bases from J, the junction kept 3 bases outside the gene matches. The germline gives CDR1 SGHRS, CDR2 YFSETQ. CDR3 length: 15 amino acids. The CDR3 nucleotides read TGCGCCAGCAGCTTGGCCTGGACAGGGGACAATGAGCAGTTCTTC. Its protein product is CASSLAWTGDNEQFF.

The table lists this clonotype with a few counts. The rearrangement links TRBV6-5 to TRBJ2-7; D is tentatively TRBD1 or TRBD2 (5 bases each). The CDR3 totals 14 residues. Trimming pared 3 bases from V and 4 bases from J, leaving 13 bases between. Looked up from germline, CDR1 is MNHEY and CDR2 is SVGAGI. In DNA form, the CDR3 reads TGTGCCAGCAGTTATCAGGGACGGATATACGAGCAGTACTTC. Translated: CASSYQGRIYEQYF.